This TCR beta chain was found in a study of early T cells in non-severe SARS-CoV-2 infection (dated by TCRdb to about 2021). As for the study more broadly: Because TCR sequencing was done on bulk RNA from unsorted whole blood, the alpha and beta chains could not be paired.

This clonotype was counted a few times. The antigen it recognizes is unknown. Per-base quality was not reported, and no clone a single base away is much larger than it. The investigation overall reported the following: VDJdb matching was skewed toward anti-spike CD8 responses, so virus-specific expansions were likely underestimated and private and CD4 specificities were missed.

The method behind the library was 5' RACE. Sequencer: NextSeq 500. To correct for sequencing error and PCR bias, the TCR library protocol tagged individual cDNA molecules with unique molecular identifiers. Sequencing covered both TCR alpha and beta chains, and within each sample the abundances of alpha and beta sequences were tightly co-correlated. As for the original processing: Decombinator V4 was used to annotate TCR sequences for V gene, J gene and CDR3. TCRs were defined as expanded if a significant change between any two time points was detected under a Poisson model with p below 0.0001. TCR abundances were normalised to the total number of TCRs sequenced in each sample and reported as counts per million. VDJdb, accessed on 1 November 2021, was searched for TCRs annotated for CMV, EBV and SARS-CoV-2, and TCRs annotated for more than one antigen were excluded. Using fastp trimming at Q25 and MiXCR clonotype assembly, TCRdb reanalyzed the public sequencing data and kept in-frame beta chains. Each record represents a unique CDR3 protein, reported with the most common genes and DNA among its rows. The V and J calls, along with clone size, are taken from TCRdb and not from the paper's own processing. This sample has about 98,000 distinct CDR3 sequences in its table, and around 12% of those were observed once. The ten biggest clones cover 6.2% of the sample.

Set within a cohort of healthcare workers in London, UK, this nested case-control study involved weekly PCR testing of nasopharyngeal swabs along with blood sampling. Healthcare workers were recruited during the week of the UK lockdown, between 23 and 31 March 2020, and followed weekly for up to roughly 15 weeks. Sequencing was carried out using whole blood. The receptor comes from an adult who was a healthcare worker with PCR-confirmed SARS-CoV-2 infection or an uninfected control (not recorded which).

The CDR3 loop reads CASSTGKYEQYF. At the DNA level, the sequence is TGTGCCAGCTCTACAGGGAAGTACGAGCAGTACTTC. The rearranged chain carries TRBV28 and TRBJ2-7; matching of 6 bases hints at TRBD1 as the D gene. For CDR1 and CDR2, the germline V gene lists MDHEN and SYDVKM. The CDR3 measures 12 amino acids from cysteine to phenylalanine. The entry retains the CDR3 DNA only, 36 bases that are in frame from base 1. The V and J ends are trimmed by 8 bases and 4 bases, leaving 12 bases between them. When the CDR3 is completed using the reference TRBV28 and TRBJ2-7 genes on either side, the full variable domain is DVKVTQSSRYLVKRTGEKVFLECVQDMDHENMFWYRQDPGLGLRLIYFSYDVKMKEKGDIPEGYSVSREKKERFSLILESASTNQTSMYLCASSTGKYEQYFGPGTRLTVT.